These 10 T cell receptor beta chains originate from one sample sequenced in a study of T cell responses to AZD1222 COVID-19 vaccine. Profiled with immunoSEQ multiplex PCR; TCRdb holds only in-frame clones, not every one. The data contain some 99,000 clones, about nine tenths of them singletons. Here the sequenced sample was peripheral blood, taken on day 0 of AZD1222 vaccination. All receptors come from an adult in good health.

This chain links TRBV5-4 with TRBJ1-4, with 7 bases that match TRBD1. Trimming at V came to 5 bases and at J to 3 bases, leaving 10 bases not matched to a gene. CDR3 size: 16 residues. Germline CDR1 and CDR2: SGHNT and YYREEE (reference sequence). In nucleotides, the CDR3 is TGTGCCAGCAGTCAGACAGGGCGTTTGGCTAATGAAAAACTGTTTTTT. Amino acids: CASSQTGRLANEKLFF.

The genes are TRBV3-1 (or the pseudogene TRBV3-2) and TRBJ1-1; 9 positions agree with TRBD1. CDR3 length equals 13 residues. CDR1 and CDR2 from the germline V gene are LGHDT and YNNKEL (reference sequence). V shed 4 bases and J 4 bases; nucleotides not matched to a gene: 1. CDR3 nucleotides: TGTGCCAGCAGCCGGACAGGGGTCACTGAAGCTTTCTTT. It yields the protein CASSRTGVTEAFF.

This sequence joins TRBV19 and TRBJ1-5, with no clear D. The CDR3 has 12 amino acids. V was pared by 3 bases and J by 11 bases, with 11 bases between. The V gene's germline CDR1 is LNHDA and CDR2 SQIVND (reference sequence). CDR3 coding DNA: TGTGCCAGTAGTATTACTGGGGATACCCAGCATTTT. Its translation is CASSITGDTQHF.

The V and J genes are TRBV9 and TRBJ1-2; 11 positions agree with TRBD1. V was clipped by 4 bases and J by 8 bases; unmatched bases: 19. The CDR3 spans 18 residues. The germline V gene has CDR1 SGDLS and CDR2 YYNGEE. Written as DNA, the CDR3 is TGTGCCAGCAGCCGTAGACCCAAGGGACAGGGGGACCTTTGGGGCTACACCTTC. Encoded protein: CASSRRPKGQGDLWGYTF.

The chain employs TRBV19 and TRBJ2-3; 13 bases align to TRBD2. The CDR3 loop spans 16 amino acids. The V gene's germline CDR1 is LNHDA and CDR2 SQIVND (reference sequence). The V and J ends lost 6 bases and 9 bases, in that order; junction bases with no gene match: 12. CDR3 DNA: TGTGCCAGTAGCTATGCCGGGACTAGCGGGACCATGACGCAGTATTTT. Residues: CASSYAGTSGTMTQYF.

The gene calls are TRBV7-8 and TRBJ1-1; 9 nucleotides line up with TRBD1. The CDR3 has 16 residues. Germline values: CDR1 SGHVS, CDR2 FQNEAQ. The V gene end was trimmed by 4 bases and the J gene end by 5 bases; junction bases not matched to a gene: 11. The CDR3 sequence is CASSSRRDRALTEAFF. CDR3 DNA: TGTGCCAGCAGCTCGAGAAGGGACAGGGCGTTGACTGAAGCTTTCTTT.

The V call is TRBV27, the J call TRBJ1-4; D ambiguous. The CDR3 is 13 residues long. Between the trimmed V and J ends, which lost 4 bases and 8 bases, there was a span of 11 bases. Germline CDR1 is MNHEY and CDR2 is SMNVEV (reference sequence). CDR3: CASSYRVGEKLFF. The CDR3 DNA follows: TGTGCCAGCAGTTACCGCGTGGGGGAAAAACTGTTTTTT. Filled out from reference TRBV27 and TRBJ1-4, the complete variable domain reads EAQVTQNPRYLITVTGKKLTVTCSQNMNHEYMSWYRQDPGLGLRQIYYSMNVEVTDKGDVPEGYKVSRKEKRNFPLILESPSPNQTSLYFCASSYRVGEKLFFGSGTQLSVL.

In this sample, this clone turned up once. V is TRBV28 and J is TRBJ1-2, with TRBD1 matching over 8 bases. The length of the CDR3 is 17 residues. CDR1 is MDHEN, CDR2 SYDVKM, per germline. J was trimmed by 8 bases and V by 6 bases; bases with no gene match: 20. CDR3 loop: CASSPMPGDQGARGYTF. CDR3 nucleotide sequence: TGTGCCAGCAGCCCTATGCCGGGGGATCAGGGGGCTCGGGGCTACACCTTC.

V and J are TRBV19 and TRBJ2-2, with TRBD2 matching over 10 bases. V gave up 3 bases and J gave up 4 bases; unmatched junction bases: 5. The CDR3 is made up of 16 amino acids. From germline, CDR1 is LNHDA and CDR2 SQIVND (reference sequence). CDR3 in amino acids: CASSIASGGPTGELFF. DNA for the CDR3: TGTGCCAGTAGTATCGCTAGCGGGGGACCCACCGGGGAGCTGTTTTTT.

Points on this clone: The sample carries other DNA sequences with the same CDR3. The rearrangement links TRBV30 to TRBJ2-7; D is unclear. V lost 2 bases, J lost 0 bases, and 5 bases lay in between. The V gene's germline CDR1 is GTSNPN and CDR2 SVGIG (reference sequence). The CDR3 contains 12 residues. CDR3 residues: CAWSPYSYEQYF. The CDR3 DNA reads as TGTGCCTGGAGTCCATACTCCTACGAGCAGTACTTC.